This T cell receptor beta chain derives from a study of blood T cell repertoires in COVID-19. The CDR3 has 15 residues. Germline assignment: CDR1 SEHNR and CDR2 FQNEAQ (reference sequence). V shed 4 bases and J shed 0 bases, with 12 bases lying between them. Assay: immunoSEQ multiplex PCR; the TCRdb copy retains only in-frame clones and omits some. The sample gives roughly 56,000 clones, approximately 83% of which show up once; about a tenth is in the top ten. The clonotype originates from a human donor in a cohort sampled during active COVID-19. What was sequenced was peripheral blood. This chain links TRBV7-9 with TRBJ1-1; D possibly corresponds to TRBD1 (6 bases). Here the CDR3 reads CASSSDRPMNTEAFF. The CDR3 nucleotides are TGTGCCAGCAGCTCCGACAGGCCCATGAACACTGAAGCTTTCTTT.